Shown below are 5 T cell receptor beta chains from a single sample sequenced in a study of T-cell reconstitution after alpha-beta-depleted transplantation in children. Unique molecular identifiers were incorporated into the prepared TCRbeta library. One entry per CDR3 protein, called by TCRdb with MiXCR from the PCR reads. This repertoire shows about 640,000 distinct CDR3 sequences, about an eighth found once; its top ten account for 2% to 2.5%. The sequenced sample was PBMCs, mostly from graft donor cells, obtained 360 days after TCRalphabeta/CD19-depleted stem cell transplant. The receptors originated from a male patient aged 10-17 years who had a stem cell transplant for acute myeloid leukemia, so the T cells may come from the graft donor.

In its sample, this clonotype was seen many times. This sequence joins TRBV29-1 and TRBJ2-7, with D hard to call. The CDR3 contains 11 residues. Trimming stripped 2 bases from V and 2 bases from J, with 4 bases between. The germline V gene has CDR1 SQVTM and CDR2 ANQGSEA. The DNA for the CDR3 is TGCAGCGTTGAAAGTACCTACGAGCAGTACTTC. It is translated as CSVESTYEQYF.

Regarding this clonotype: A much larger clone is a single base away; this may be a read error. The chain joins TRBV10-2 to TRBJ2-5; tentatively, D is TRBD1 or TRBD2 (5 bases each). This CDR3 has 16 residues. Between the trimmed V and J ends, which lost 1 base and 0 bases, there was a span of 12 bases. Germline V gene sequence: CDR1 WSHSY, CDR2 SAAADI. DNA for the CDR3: TGCGCCAGCAGTGAGTTGAGGGGTCCGTACCAAGAGACCCAGTACTTC. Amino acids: CASSELRGPYQETQYF.

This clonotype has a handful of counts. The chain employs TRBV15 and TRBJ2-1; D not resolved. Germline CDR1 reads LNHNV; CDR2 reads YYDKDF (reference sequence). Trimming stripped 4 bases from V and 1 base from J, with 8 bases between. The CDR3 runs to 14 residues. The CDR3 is CATSTDPSYNEQFF. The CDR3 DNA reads TGTGCCACCAGCACCGACCCTTCCTACAATGAGCAGTTCTTC.

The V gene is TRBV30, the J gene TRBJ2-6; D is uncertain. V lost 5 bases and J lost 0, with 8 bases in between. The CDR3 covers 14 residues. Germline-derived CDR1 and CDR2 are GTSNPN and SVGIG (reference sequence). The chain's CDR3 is CAWHDNSGANVLTF. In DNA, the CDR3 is TGTGCCTGGCATGACAACTCTGGGGCCAACGTCCTGACTTTC. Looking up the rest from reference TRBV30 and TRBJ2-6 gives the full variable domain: SQTIHQWPATLVQPVGSPLSLECTVEGTSNPNLYWYRQAAGRGLQLLFYSVGIGQISSEVPQNLSASRPQDRQFILSSKKLLLSDSGFYLCAWHDNSGANVLTFGAGSRLTVL.

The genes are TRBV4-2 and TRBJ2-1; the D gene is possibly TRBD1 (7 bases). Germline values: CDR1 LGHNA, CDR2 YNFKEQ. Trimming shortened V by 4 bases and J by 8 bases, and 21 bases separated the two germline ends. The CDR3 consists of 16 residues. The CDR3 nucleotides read TGTGCCAGCAGCCCGCGGGACAGCGGCCAGGCGGATGAGCAGTTCTTC. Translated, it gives CASSPRDSGQADEQFF.